This TCR beta chain comes out of a study of monozygotic twins with inflammatory bowel disease. TCRdb re-called the 5' RACE reads; one entry per CDR3 protein, DNA not given. Its listing shows some 300,000 distinct CDR3 sequences. Blood, approximately 2.5 ml, was drawn per donor. CDR3 length: 14 amino acids. Germline lookup yields CDR1 DFQATT and CDR2 SNEGSKA (reference sequence). The sequence was obtained from a human donor with ulcerative colitis or Crohn's disease, or a healthy co-twin of an affected twin (not recorded which). The chain couples TRBV20-1 to TRBJ2-1; the D call of TRBD1 rests on TCRdb alone, since no DNA is present to check it. Sequencing used blood. The CDR3 sequence is CSARVAGLGNEQFF.